This T cell receptor beta chain stems from a study of blood T cell repertoires in COVID-19. Study details: COVID-19 samples from acute and convalescent phases originated in the United States, Italy and Spain. The cDNA or gDNA used as material had been derived from T cells, B-cell-depleted T cells, or PBMCs.

This clone was recorded once. In the source study's methods: For nucleated cells, counts were estimated from reference gene primer amplification. Method: immunoSEQ multiplex PCR; TCRdb's copy keeps in-frame clones and lacks some. The DNA was the basis for D and trimming; V, J and clone size are from that table. The sample has around 110,000 clones; 90% are singletons. Sequences were obtained from peripheral blood. This TCR came from a human donor with active COVID-19. The donor label of this sample is uncertain.

The CDR3 region has the DNA TGTGCCAGTAGTAGGACAGGGGCTGGTCAGCCCCAGCATTTT. It yields the protein CASSRTGAGQPQHF. The genes are TRBV19 and TRBJ1-5; 9 nucleotides agree with TRBD1. CDR1 is LNHDA and CDR2 is SQIVND in the germline V gene (reference sequence). V dropped 4 bases and J dropped 6; count of bases not matched to a gene: 4. The CDR3 is 14 amino acids.